The clone carrying this T cell receptor beta chain came up a few times. Its antigen is still unknown. The germline V gene encodes CDR1 SQVTM and CDR2 ANQGSEA. The trim removed 5 bases at V and 5 bases at J, leaving 12 bases unmatched. The CDR3 contains 16 residues. This sample was taken from a study of T-cell reconstitution after alpha-beta-depleted transplantation in children. Unique molecular identifiers tagged the TCRbeta library. TCRdb reprocessed the PCR reads with MiXCR, giving one entry per CDR3 protein. The sample holds 900,000 or so distinct CDR3 sequences, roughly 16% seen once. Study outcomes and limitations: From newly produced T cells came most of the T-cell counts and diversity one year after transplant. The origin of high day-60 TCRbeta diversity in some patients lay in surviving recipient T cells and thymic progenitors. About two months after transplant, alpha-beta T cells reportedly came from several hundred expanded graft clones.

Sample: PBMCs, mostly from graft donor cells, taken 360 days after TCRalphabeta/CD19-depleted stem cell transplant. This rearrangement joins TRBV29-1 to TRBJ2-7, with 13 bases matching TRBD2. The sequence was obtained from a male patient younger than 18 who had a stem cell transplant for acute lymphoblastic leukemia, so the T cells may come from the graft donor. The CDR3 sequence is CSVLGLAGVTAHEQYF. CDR3 nucleotides: TGCAGCGTTCTCGGACTAGCGGGGGTGACCGCCCACGAGCAGTACTTC.